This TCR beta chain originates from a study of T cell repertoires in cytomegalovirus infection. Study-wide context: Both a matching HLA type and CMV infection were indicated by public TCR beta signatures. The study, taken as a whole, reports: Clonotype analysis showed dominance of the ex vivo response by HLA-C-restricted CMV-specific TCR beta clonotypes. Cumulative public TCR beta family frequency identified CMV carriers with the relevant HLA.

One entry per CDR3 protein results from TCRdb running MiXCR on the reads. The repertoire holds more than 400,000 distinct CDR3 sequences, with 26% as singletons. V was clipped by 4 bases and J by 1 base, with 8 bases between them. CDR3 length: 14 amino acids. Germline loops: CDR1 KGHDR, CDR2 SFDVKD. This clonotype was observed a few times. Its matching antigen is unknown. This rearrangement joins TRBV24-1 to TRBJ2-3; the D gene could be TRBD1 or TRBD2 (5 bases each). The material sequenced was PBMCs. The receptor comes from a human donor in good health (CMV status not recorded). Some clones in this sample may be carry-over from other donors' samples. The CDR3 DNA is TGTGCCACCAGTGAAAGAGGGGGCACAGATACGCAGTATTTT. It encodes CATSERGGTDTQYF.